The sequence of this T cell receptor (beta chain) was determined in a study of blood T cells in healthy people across ages. PCR was performed a second time for roughly 7 to 11 cycles using a sample-barcoded 5' primer and a J-beta primer mix. Each cDNA molecule, via a template-switch adaptor with 12 random nucleotides, was tagged. One entry per CDR3 protein results from TCRdb running MiXCR on the 5' RACE reads. The table includes 1.5 million to 2 million distinct CDR3 sequences, about 35% detected once. General study findings and limits: Naive T cell percentage showed a strong correlation with the diversity of TCR beta. Per million T cells, TCR beta diversity dropped roughly linearly as age increased. Expanded clonotype shifts may have been confounded, as the donors had an unknown CMV status.

With respect to this clonotype: What it binds is unknown.

This CDR3 region has 16 residues. Germline-derived CDR1 and CDR2 are PRHDT and FYEKMQ (reference sequence). V was clipped by 5 bases and J by 0 bases; unmatched bases: 10. The source of this sequence is a woman aged 25 to 39 in good health. Source material: blood. This rearrangement joins TRBV13 to TRBJ2-7, with 7 bases that match TRBD1. DNA of the CDR3: TGTGCCAGCAGCCCCAACCCGGGACAGATCTCCTACGAGCAGTACTTC. It yields the protein CASSPNPGQISYEQYF.